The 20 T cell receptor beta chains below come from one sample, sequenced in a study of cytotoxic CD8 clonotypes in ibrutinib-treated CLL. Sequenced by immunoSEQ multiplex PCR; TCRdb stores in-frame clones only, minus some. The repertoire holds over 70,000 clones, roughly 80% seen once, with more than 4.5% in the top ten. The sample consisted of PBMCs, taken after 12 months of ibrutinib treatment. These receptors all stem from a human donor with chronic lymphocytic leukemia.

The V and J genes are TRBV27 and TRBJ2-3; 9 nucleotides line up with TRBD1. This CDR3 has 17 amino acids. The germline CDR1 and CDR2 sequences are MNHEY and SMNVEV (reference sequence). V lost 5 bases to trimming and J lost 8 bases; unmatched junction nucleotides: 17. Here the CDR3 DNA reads TGTGCCAGCAGTGACCTCCTCGGACAGGGGCTCACAAGTACGCAGTATTTT. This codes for CASSDLLGQGLTSTQYF.

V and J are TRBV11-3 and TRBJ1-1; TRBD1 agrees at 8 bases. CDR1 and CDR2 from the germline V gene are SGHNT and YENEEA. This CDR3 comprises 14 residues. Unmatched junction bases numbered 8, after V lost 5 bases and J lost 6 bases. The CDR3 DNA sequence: TGTGCCAGCAGCCCCGGACAGGGACGAGCTGAAGCTTTCTTT. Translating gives CASSPGQGRAEAFF.

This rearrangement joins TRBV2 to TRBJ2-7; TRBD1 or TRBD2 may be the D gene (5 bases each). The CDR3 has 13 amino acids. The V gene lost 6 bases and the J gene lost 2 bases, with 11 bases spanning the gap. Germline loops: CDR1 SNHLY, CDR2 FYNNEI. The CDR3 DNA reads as TGTGCCAGCAGCCGGGACGGGGCCTACGAGCAGTACTTC. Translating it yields CASSRDGAYEQYF.

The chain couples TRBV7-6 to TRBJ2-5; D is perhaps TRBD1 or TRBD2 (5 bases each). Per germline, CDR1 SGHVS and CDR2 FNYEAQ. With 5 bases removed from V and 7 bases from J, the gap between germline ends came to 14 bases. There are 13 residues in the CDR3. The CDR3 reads CASSPPGPPTQYF. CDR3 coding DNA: TGTGCCAGCAGCCCACCGGGACCCCCGACCCAGTACTTC.

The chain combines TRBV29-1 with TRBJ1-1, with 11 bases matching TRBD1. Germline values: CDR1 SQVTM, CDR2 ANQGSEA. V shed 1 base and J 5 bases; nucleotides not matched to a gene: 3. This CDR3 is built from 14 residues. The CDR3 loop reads CSVEGRDRGTEAFF. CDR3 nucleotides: TGCAGCGTTGAAGGCCGGGACAGGGGGACTGAAGCTTTCTTT.

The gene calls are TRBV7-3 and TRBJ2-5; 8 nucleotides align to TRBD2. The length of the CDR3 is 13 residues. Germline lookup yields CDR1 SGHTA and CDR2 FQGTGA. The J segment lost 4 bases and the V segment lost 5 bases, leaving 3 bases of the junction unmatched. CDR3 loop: CASSRLAGETQYF. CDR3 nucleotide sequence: TGTGCCAGCAGCCGCCTAGCGGGAGAGACCCAGTACTTC.

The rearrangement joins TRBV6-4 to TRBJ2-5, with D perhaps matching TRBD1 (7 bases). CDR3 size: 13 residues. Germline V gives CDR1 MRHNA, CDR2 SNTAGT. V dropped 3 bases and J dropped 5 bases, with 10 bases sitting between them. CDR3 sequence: CASSETGRETQYF. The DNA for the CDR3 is TGTGCCAGCAGTGAGACAGGGAGGGAGACCCAGTACTTC.

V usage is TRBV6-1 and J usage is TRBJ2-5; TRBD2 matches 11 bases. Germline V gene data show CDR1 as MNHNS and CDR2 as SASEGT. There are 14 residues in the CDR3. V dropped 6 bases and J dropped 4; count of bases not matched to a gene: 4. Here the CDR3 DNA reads TGTGCCAGCAGGACCGGGACTAGCGGAGAGACCCAGTACTTC. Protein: CASRTGTSGETQYF.

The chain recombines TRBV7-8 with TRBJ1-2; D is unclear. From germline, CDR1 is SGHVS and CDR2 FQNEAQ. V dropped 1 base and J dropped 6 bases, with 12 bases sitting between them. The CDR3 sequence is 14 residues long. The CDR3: CASSLVWGGDGYTF. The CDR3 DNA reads TGTGCCAGCAGCTTAGTTTGGGGAGGAGATGGCTACACCTTC. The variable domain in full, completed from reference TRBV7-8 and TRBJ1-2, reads GAGVSQSPRYKVAKRGQDVALRCDPISGHVSLFWYQQALGQGPEFLTYFQNEAQLDKSGLPSDRFFAERPEGSVSTLKIQRTQQEDSAVYLCASSLVWGGDGYTFGSGTRLTVV.

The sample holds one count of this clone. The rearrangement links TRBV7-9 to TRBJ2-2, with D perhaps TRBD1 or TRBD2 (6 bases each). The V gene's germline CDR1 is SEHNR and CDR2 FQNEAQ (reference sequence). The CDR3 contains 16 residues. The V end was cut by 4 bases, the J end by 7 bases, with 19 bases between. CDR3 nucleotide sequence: TGTGCCAGCAGCTACCGACCAGGGGCGACTAGCGGGGAGCTGTTTTTT. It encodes CASSYRPGATSGELFF.

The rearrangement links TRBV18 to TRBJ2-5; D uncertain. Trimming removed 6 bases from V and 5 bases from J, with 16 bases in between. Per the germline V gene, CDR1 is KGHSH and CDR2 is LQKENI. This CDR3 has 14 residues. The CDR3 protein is CASSQPPGLETQYF. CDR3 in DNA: TGTGCCAGCTCGCAACCCCCCGGGCTGGAGACCCAGTACTTC.

CDR3 sequence: CASSPDRETEAFF. CDR3 sequence (DNA): TGTGCCAGCAGCCCCGACAGGGAGACTGAAGCTTTCTTT. The chain carries TRBV2 and TRBJ1-1; 7 positions agree with TRBD1. The CDR3 spans 13 residues. Germline CDR1 is SNHLY and CDR2 is FYNNEI. J lost 5 bases, V lost 6 bases, and 6 bases had no gene match.

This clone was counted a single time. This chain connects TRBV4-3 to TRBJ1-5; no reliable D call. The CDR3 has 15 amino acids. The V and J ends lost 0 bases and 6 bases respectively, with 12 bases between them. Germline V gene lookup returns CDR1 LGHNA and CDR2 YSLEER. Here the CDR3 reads CASSQEGVYGQPQHF. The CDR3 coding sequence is TGCGCCAGCAGCCAAGAGGGCGTTTACGGTCAGCCCCAGCATTTT.

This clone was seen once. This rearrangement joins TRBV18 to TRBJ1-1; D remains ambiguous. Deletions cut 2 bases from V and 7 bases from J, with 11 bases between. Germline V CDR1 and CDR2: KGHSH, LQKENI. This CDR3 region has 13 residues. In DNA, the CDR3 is TGTGCCAGCTCACCAAGAGGGTTTAGTGAAGCTTTCTTT. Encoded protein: CASSPRGFSEAFF. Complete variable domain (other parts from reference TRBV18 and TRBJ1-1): NAGVMQNPRHLVRRRGQEARLRCSPMKGHSHVYWYRQLPEEGLKFMVYLQKENIIDESGMPKERFSAEFPKEGPSILRIQQVVRGDSAAYFCASSPRGFSEAFFGQGTRLTVV.

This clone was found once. The CDR3 nucleotides are TGTGCCAGCAGCCCCCGCAGAGAGATCAATCAGCCCCAGCATTTT. It encodes CASSPRREINQPQHF. V gene TRBV28 combines with J gene TRBJ1-5; D is undetermined. Germline V gives CDR1 MDHEN, CDR2 SYDVKM. The CDR3 is 15 residues long. Between the trimmed V and J ends, which lost 6 bases and 3 bases, there was a span of 15 bases.

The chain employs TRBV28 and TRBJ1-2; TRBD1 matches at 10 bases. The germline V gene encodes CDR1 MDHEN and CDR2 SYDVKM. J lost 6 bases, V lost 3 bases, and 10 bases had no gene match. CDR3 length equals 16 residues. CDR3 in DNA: TGTGCCAGCAGTTTCGGGACAGGGGTGTATTGGGATGGCTACACCTTC. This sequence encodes CASSFGTGVYWDGYTF.

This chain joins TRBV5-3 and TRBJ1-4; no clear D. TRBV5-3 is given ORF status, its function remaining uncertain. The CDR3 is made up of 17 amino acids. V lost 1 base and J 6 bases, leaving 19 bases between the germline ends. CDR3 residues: CARSLFGLTGPDEKLFF. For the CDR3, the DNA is TGTGCCAGAAGCTTGTTCGGCTTAACCGGGCCGGATGAAAAACTGTTTTTT.

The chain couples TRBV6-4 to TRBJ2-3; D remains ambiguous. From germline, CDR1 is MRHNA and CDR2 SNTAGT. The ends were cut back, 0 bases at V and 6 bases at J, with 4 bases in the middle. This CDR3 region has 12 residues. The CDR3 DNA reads TGTGCCAGCAGTGACTCGGGGGATACGCAGTATTTT. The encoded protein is CASSDSGDTQYF.

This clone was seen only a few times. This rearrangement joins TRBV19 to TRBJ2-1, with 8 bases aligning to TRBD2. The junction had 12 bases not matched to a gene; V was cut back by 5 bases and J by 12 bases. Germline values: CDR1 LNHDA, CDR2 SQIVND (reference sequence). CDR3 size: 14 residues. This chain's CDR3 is CASSGVAGLWGQFF. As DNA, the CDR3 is TGTGCCAGTAGTGGGGTAGCGGGGCTTTGGGGGCAGTTCTTC.

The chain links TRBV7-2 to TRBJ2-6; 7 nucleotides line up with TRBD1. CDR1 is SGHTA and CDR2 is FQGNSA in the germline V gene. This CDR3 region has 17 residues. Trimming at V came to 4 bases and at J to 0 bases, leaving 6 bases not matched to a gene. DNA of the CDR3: TGTGCCAGCAGCTCCCGGACAGGATCCTCTGGGGCCAACGTCCTGACTTTC. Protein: CASSSRTGSSGANVLTF.